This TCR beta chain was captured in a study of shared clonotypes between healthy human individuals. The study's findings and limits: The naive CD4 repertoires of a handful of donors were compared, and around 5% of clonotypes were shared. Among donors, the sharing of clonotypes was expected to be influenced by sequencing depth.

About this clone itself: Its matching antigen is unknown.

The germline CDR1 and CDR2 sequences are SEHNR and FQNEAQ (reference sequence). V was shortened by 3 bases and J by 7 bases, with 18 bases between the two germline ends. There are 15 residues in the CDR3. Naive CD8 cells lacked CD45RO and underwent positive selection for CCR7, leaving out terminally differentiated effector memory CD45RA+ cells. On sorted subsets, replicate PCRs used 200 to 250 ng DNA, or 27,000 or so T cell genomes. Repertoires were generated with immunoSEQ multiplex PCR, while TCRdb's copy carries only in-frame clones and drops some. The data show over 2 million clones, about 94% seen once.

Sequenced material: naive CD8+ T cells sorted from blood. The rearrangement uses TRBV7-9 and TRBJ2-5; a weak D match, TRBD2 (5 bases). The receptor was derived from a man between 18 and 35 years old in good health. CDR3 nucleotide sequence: TGTGCCAGCAGCTTGAGCGGATTTGAGGTTGGGACCCAGTACTTC. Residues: CASSLSGFEVGTQYF.